This section outlines one T cell receptor beta chain sequence together with its context. These data originate in a study of blood T cell repertoires in COVID-19. The overall study: Nucleic acid was either cDNA or gDNA, and it came from T cells, B-cell-depleted T cells, or PBMCs.

The CDR3 runs to 13 residues. Trimming cost V 5 bases and J 9 bases, with 14 bases left between them. CDR1 and CDR2 (germline): SEHNR, FQNEAQ (reference sequence). In the original workflow: Amplification of reference gene primers was used by the study to estimate nucleated cell counts. This table comes from immunoSEQ multiplex PCR, and its TCRdb copy is limited to in-frame clones, with some not included. Clone size and V and J calls were adopted from that table, with D and trimming inferred from the DNA. The top ten hold less than 9% of the sample, which has about 360,000 clones, 70% to 90% seen once.

The sequence derives from a woman in her fifties or sixties with COVID-19, enrolled during active disease. The chain is built from TRBV7-9 and TRBJ2-1; maybe TRBD1 (7 bases). Sequencing was performed on peripheral blood. The CDR3 here is CASSRGTAGEQFF. The CDR3 nucleotides are TGTGCCAGCAGCCGGGGGACAGCGGGTGAGCAGTTCTTC.